This T cell receptor (beta chain) was sequenced for a study of T cells in localized non-small cell lung cancer. Findings and limits, study-wide: Out of the top 100 tumor clones, a median about 58 were seen in adjacent lung. Higher blood T cell density went with longer overall survival. Uninvolved adjacent lung, not tumor, had the highest T cell clonality.

Notes on this clone: What it recognizes is unknown.

This CDR3 is built from 12 residues. The germline CDR1 and CDR2 sequences are LNHNV and YYDKDF (reference sequence). V was shortened by 11 bases and J by 6 bases, with 16 bases between the two germline ends. Assay: immunoSEQ multiplex PCR; the TCRdb copy retains only in-frame clones and omits some. This sample has about 40,000 clones, with 70% to 90% found just once. The receptor comes from a man between 18 and 49 years old with stage I lung adenocarcinoma. The sample in question was peripheral blood, obtained before any cancer treatment. The chain recombines TRBV15 with TRBJ1-1; the D gene is possibly TRBD1 (5 bases). The CDR3: CASGGLFAEAFF. The CDR3 DNA sequence: TGTGCCTCGGGGGGTCTTTTCGCTGAAGCTTTCTTT.